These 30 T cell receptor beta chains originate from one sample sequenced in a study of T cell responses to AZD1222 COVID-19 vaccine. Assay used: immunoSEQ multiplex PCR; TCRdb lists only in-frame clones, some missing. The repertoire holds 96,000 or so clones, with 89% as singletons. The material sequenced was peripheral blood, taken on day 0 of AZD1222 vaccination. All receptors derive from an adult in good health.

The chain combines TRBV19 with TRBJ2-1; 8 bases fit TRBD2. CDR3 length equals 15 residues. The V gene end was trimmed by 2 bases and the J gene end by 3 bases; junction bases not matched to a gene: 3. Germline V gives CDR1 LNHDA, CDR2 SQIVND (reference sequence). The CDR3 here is CASSISGGVYNEQFF. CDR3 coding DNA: TGTGCCAGTAGTATATCGGGGGGGGTCTACAATGAGCAGTTCTTC.

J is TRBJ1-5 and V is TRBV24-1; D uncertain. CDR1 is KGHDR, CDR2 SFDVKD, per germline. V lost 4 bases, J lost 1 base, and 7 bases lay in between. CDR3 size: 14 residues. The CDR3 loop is CATSEGRSNQPQHF. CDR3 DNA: TGTGCCACCAGTGAGGGCAGGAGCAATCAGCCCCAGCATTTT.

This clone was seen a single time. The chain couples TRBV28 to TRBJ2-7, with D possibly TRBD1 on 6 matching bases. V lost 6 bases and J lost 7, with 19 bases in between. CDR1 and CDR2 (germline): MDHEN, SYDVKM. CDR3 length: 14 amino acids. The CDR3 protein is CASSKGGTLGEQYF. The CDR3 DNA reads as TGTGCCAGCAGCAAAGGGGGAACTTTGGGAGAGCAGTACTTC.

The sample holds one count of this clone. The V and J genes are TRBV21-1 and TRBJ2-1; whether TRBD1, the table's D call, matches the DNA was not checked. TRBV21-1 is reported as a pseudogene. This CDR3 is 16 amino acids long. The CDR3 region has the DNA TGTGCCAGCAGCAATATCCGGGACAGGGGTCACAATGAGCAGTTCTTC. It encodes CASSNIRDRGHNEQFF.

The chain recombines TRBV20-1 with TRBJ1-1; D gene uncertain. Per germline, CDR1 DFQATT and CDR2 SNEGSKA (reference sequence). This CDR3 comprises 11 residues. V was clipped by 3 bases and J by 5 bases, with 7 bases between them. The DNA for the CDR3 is TGCAGTGCTAGGAAGGCTACTGAAGCTTTCTTT. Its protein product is CSARKATEAFF.

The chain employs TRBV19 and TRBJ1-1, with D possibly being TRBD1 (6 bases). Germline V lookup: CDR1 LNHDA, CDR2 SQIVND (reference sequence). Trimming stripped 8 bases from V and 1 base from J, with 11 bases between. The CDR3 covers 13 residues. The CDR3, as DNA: TGTGCCAGTCGGACAGCGAGGAACACTGAAGCTTTCTTT. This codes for CASRTARNTEAFF.

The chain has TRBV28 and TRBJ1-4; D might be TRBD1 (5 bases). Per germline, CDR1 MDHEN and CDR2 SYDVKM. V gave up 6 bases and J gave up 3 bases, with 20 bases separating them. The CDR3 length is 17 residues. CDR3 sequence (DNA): TGTGCCAGCAGCTCCCCGGGAAGGGGAATGTCTAATGAAAAACTGTTTTTT. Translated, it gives CASSSPGRGMSNEKLFF.

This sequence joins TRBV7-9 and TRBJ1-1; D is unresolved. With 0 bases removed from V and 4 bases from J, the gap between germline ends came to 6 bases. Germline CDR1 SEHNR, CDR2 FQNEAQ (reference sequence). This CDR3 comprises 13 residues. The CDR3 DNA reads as TGTGCCAGCAGCTTAGCGAGAGGCACTGAAGCTTTCTTT. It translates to CASSLARGTEAFF.

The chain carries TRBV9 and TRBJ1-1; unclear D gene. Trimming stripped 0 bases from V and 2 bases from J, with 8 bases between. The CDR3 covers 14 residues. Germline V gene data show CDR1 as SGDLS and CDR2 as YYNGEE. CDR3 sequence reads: CASSVGVTNTEAFF. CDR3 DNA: TGTGCCAGCAGCGTAGGTGTGACCAACACTGAAGCTTTCTTT. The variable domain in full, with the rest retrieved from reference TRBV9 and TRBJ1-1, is DSGVTQTPKHLITATGQRVTLRCSPRSGDLSVYWYQQSLDQGLQFLIQYYNGEERAKGNILERFSAQQFPDLHSELNLSSLELGDSALYFCASSVGVTNTEAFFGQGTRLTVV.

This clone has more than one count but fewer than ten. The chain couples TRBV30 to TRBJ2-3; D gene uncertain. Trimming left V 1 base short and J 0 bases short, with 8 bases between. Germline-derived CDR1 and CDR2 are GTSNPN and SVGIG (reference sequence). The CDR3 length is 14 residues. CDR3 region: CAWSDDLSTDTQYF. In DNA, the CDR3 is TGTGCCTGGAGTGACGACTTGAGCACAGATACGCAGTATTTT.

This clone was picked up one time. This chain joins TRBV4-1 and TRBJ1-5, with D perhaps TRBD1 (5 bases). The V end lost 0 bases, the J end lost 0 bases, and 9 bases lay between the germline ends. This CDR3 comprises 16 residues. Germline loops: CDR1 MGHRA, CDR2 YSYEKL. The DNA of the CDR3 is TGCGCCAGCAGCCAAGAGGACACGGATAGCAATCAGCCCCAGCATTTT. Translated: CASSQEDTDSNQPQHF.

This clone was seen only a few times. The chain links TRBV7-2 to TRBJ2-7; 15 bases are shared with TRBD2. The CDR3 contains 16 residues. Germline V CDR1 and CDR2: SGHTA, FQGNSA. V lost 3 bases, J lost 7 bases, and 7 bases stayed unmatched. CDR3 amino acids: CASSLGLAGGSWEQYF. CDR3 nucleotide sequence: TGTGCCAGCAGCTTGGGACTAGCGGGGGGATCGTGGGAGCAGTACTTC.

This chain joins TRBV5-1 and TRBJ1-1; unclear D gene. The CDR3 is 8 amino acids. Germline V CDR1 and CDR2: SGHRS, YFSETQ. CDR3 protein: CANTEAFF. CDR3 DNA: TGCGCTAACACTGAAGCTTTCTTT.

The CDR3 nucleotides read TGTGCCAGCAGCGTAGCTCAGGTTCCGGAATACGAGCAGTACTTC. This encodes CASSVAQVPEYEQYF. This sequence joins TRBV9 and TRBJ2-7; D is uncertain. The germline V gene has CDR1 SGDLS and CDR2 YYNGEE. Trimming left V 0 bases short and J 4 bases short, with 14 bases between. This CDR3 has 15 amino acids.

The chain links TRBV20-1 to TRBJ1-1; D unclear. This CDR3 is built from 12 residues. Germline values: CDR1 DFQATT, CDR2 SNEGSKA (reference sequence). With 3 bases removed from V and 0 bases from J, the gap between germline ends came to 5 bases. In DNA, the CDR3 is TGCAGTGCTAGTGGAATGAACACTGAAGCTTTCTTT. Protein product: CSASGMNTEAFF.

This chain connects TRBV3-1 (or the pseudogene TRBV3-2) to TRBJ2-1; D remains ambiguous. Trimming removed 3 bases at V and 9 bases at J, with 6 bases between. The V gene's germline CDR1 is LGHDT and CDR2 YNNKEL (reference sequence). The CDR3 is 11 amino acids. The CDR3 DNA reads TGTGCCAGCAGCCAGGACCGTGAGCAGTTCTTC. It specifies CASSQDREQFF.

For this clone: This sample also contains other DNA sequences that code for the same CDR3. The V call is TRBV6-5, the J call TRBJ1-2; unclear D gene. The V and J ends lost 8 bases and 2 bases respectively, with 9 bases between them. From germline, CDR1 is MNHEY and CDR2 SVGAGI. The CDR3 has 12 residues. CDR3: CASAPSNYGYTF. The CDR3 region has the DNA TGTGCCAGCGCCCCGTCGAACTATGGCTACACCTTC.

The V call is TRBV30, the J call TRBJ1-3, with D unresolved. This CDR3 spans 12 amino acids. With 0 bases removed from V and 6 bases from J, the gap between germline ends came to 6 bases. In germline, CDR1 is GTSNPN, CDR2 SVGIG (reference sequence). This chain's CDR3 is CAWSVQSNTIYF. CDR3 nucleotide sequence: TGTGCCTGGAGTGTACAGTCAAACACCATATATTTT.

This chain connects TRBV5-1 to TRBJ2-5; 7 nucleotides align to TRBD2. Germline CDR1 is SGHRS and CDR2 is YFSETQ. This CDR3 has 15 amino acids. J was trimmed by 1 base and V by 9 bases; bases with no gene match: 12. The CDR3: CATAKQAGSQETQYF. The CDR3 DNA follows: TGCGCCACTGCAAAGCAAGCGGGAAGCCAAGAGACCCAGTACTTC.

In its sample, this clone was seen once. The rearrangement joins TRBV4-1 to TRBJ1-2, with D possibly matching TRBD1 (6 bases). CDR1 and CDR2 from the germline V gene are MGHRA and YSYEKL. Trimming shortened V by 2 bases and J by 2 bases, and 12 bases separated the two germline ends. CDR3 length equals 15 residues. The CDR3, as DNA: TGCGCCAGCAGCCAATCAGGGGTCGGAAACTATGGCTACACCTTC. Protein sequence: CASSQSGVGNYGYTF.

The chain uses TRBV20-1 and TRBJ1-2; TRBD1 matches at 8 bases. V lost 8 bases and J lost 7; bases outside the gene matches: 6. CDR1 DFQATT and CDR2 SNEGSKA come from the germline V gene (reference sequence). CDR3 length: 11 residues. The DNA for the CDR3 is TGCAGTCCAAGACAGGGGACTGGCTACACCTTC. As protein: CSPRQGTGYTF.

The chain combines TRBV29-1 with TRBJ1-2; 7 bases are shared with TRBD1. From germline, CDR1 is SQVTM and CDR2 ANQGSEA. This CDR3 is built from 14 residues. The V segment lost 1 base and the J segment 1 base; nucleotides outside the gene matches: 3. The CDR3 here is CSVEGGQYNYGYTF. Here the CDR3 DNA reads TGCAGCGTTGAAGGGGGACAGTATAACTATGGCTACACCTTC.

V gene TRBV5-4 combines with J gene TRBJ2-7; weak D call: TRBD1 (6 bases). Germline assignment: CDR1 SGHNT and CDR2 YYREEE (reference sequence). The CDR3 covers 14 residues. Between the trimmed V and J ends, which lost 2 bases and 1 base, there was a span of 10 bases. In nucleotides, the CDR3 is TGTGCCAGCAGCTTAAAGACAGGTTCCTACGAGCAGTACTTC. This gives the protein CASSLKTGSYEQYF.

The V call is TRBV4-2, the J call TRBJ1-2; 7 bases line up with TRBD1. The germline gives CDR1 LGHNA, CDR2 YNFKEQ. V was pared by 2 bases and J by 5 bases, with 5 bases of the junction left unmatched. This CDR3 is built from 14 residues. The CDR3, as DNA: TGTGCCAGCAGCCAACCGGGACAGTTATATGGCTACACCTTC. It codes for CASSQPGQLYGYTF.

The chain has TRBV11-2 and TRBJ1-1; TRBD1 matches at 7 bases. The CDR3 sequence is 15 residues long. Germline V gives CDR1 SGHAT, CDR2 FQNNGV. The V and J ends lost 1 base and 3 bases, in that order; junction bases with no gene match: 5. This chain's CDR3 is CASSLVGGVDTEAFF. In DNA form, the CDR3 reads TGTGCCAGCAGCTTAGTAGGGGGCGTGGACACTGAAGCTTTCTTT.

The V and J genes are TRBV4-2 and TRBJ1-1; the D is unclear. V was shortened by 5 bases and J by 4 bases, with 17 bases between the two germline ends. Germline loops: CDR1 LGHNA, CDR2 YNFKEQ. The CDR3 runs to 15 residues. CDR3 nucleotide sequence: TGTGCCAGCAGCTTTACCCTGGGGAGGTCCACTGAAGCTTTCTTT. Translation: CASSFTLGRSTEAFF.

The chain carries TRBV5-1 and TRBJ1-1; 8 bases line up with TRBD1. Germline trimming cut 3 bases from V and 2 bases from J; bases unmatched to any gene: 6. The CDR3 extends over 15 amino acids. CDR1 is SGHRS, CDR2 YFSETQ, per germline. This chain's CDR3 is CASSSGTGRNTEAFF. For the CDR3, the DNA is TGCGCCAGCAGCTCCGGGACAGGCAGAAACACTGAAGCTTTCTTT.

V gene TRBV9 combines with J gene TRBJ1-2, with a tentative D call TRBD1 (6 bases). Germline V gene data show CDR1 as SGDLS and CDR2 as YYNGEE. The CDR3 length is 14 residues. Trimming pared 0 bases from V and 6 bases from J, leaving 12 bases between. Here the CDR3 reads CASSVGATGDGYTF. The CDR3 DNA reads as TGTGCCAGCAGCGTAGGTGCGACAGGCGATGGCTACACCTTC.

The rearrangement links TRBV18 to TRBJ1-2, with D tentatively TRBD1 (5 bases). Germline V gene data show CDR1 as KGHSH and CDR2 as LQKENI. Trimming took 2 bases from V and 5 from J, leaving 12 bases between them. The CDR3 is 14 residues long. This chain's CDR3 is CASSPGRDVYGYTF. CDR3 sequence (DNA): TGTGCCAGCTCACCAGGCAGGGATGTTTATGGCTACACCTTC.

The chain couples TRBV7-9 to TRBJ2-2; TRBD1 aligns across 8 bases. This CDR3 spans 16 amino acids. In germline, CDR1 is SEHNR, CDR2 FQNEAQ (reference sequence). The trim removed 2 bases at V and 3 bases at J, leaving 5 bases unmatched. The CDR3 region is CASSLRRGPDTGELFF. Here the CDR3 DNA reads TGTGCCAGCAGCTTACGCAGGGGGCCGGACACCGGGGAGCTGTTTTTT.